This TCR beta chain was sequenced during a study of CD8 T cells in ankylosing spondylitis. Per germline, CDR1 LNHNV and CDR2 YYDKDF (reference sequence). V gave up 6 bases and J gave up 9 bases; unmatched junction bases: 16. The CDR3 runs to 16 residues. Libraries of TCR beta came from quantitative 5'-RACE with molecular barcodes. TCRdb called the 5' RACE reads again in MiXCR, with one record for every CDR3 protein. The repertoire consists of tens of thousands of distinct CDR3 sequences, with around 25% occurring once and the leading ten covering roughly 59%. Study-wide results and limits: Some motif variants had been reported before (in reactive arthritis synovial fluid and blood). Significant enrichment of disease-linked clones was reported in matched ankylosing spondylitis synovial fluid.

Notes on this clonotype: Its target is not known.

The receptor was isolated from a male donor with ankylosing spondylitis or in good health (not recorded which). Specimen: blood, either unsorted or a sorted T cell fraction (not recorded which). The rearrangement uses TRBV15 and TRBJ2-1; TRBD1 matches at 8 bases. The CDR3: CATRSTRTGKAGEQFF. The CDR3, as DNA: TGTGCCACCAGAAGTACGCGGACAGGGAAAGCGGGTGAGCAGTTCTTC.